These 10 T cell receptor beta chains were sequenced from one sample in a study of CD8 T cells in Susac syndrome. After extraction with the RNeasy kit, 0.5 to 1 ug of the RNA was reverse transcribed using random hexamers. MiXCR, applied by TCRdb to the immunoSEQ multiplex PCR reads, yields one record per CDR3 protein. The sample yields about 120,000 distinct CDR3 sequences, roughly 95% seen once. The sequenced sample consisted of CD4+ T cells from PBMCs. The receptor source for this set is a human donor with Susac syndrome.

This clonotype came up once. The CDR3 DNA sequence: TGTGCCAGTAGTATGAGCAATTTGGGACAGCCCCAGCATTTT. This translates into CASSMSNLGQPQHF. The V and J genes are TRBV19 and TRBJ1-5; D is undetermined. The CDR3 has 14 amino acids. Germline V gives CDR1 LNHDA, CDR2 SQIVND (reference sequence). Trimming removed 3 bases from V and 7 bases from J, with 13 bases in between.

The V call is TRBV12-3 or TRBV12-4, the J call TRBJ2-7; 9 positions match TRBD1. CDR3 length: 18 amino acids. Losses at the gene ends were 6 bases for V and 5 bases for J; bases not matched to a gene: 20. Written as DNA, the CDR3 is TGTGCCAGCAGCTATGTCCGGCCTCCGGGACAGGGTCACCACGAGCAGTACTTC. Translation gives CASSYVRPPGQGHHEQYF.

The chain carries TRBV30 and TRBJ1-5, with a weak D call TRBD1 (6 bases). Deletions cut 2 bases from V and 6 bases from J, with 17 bases between. Germline CDR1 and CDR2: GTSNPN and SVGIG (reference sequence). This CDR3 is 15 amino acids long. The DNA of the CDR3 is TGTGCCTGGAGTCGAGGGGGGGTGGCAAGTCAGCCCCAGCATTTT. This encodes CAWSRGGVASQPQHF.

V gene TRBV12-5 combines with J gene TRBJ2-7; the match to TRBD1 covers 10 bases. Germline V gives CDR1 LGHNT, CDR2 FRNRAP. The CDR3 runs 13 residues. J gave up 5 bases and V 7 bases, and 5 bases lay outside the gene matches. The CDR3 is CASEKDRGDEQYF. Written as DNA, the CDR3 is TGTGCTAGTGAAAAGGACAGGGGGGACGAGCAGTACTTC. The full variable domain, completed using reference TRBV12-5 and TRBJ2-7, is DARVTQTPRHKVTEMGQEVTMRCQPILGHNTVFWYRQTMMQGLELLAYFRNRAPLDDSGMPKDRFSAEMPDATLATLKIQPSEPRDSAVYFCASEKDRGDEQYFGPGTRLTVT.

The J gene is TRBJ2-7, the V gene TRBV3-1, with a tentative D call TRBD1 (5 bases). Trimming cost V 1 base and J 3 bases, with 13 bases left between them. Germline V gives CDR1 LGHDT, CDR2 YNNKEL (reference sequence). This CDR3 comprises 15 residues. The CDR3 protein is CASSQVKAGLYEQYF. The DNA for the CDR3 is TGTGCCAGCAGCCAAGTAAAGGCAGGGCTCTACGAGCAGTACTTC.

The V call is TRBV29-1, the J call TRBJ2-3, with a possible D match to TRBD2 (5 bases). The V gene lost 6 bases and the J gene lost 4 bases, with 26 bases spanning the gap. CDR3 length equals 17 residues. Per the germline V gene, CDR1 is SQVTM and CDR2 is ANQGSEA. The CDR3 here is CSVDRRLTKLGADTQYF. The CDR3 nucleotides are TGCAGCGTCGACCGGAGATTGACGAAACTGGGAGCAGATACGCAGTATTTT.

The CDR3 nucleotides are TGTGCCAGCAGCCCCCCCCAACTGACTAGCTCGCTCGAGCAGTACTTC. This translates into CASSPPQLTSSLEQYF. The V and J genes are TRBV6-6 and TRBJ2-7; 7 nucleotides agree with TRBD2. J lost 6 bases, V lost 6 bases, and 17 bases had no gene match. CDR3 size: 16 residues. Looked up from germline, CDR1 is MNHNY and CDR2 is SVGAGI (reference sequence).

The chain joins TRBV29-1 to TRBJ2-7; perhaps D is TRBD1 or TRBD2 (6 bases each). V lost 5 bases to trimming and J lost 2 bases, with 13 bases between them. The CDR3 sequence is 13 residues long. CDR1 is SQVTM, CDR2 ANQGSEA, per germline. CDR3 loop: CSVIKGGPYEQYF. CDR3 DNA sequence: TGCAGCGTTATAAAGGGGGGACCCTACGAGCAGTACTTC.

The chain employs TRBV6-5 and TRBJ2-7; 12 bases align to TRBD2. The J segment lost 3 bases and the V segment lost 5 bases, leaving 5 bases of the junction unmatched. Germline CDR1 and CDR2: MNHEY and SVGAGI. This CDR3 has 15 residues. Here the CDR3 reads CASSRQTSGGYEQYF. The CDR3 DNA sequence: TGTGCCAGCAGTCGGCAGACTAGCGGGGGCTACGAGCAGTACTTC.

CDR3 residues: CSARLLPRDTEAFF. The DNA for the CDR3 is TGCAGTGCTAGGTTGTTGCCACGGGACACTGAAGCTTTCTTT. This chain uses TRBV20-1 with TRBJ1-1; no clear D. The germline V and J ends were trimmed by 3 bases and 3 bases, with 14 bases remaining between them. Germline lookup yields CDR1 DFQATT and CDR2 SNEGSKA (reference sequence). CDR3 length: 14 amino acids.